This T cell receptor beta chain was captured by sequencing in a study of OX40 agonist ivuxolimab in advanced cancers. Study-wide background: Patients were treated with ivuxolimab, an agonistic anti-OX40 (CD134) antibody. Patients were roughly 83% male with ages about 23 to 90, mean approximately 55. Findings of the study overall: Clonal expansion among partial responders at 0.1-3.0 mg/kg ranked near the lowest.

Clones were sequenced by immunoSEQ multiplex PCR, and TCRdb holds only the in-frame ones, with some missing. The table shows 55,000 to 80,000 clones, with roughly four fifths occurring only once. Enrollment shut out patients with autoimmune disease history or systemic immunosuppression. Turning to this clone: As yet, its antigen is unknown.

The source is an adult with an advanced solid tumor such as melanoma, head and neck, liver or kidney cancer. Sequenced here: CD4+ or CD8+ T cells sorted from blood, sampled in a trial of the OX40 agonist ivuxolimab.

CDR3 sequence (DNA): TGTGCCAGCAGCGTAGAGGCTGGTAATGAGCAGTTCTTC. Residues: CASSVEAGNEQFF. The rearrangement joins TRBV9 to TRBJ2-1; no reliable D call. CDR3 length: 13 residues. V gave up 0 bases and J gave up 7 bases, with 8 bases separating them. Germline V gene data show CDR1 as SGDLS and CDR2 as YYNGEE.